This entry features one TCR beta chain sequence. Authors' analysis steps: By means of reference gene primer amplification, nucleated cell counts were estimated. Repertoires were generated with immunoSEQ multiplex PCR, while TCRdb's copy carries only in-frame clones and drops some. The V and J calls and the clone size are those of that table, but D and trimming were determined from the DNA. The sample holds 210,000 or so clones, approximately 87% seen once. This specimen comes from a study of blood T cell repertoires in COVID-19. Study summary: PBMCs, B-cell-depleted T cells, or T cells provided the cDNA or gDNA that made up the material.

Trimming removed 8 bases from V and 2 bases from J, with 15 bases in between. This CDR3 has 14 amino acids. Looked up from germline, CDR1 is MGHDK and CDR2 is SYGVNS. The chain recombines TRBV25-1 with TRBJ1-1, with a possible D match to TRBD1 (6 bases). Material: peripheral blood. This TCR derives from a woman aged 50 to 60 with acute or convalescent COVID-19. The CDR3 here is CASARGGINTEAFF. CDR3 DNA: TGTGCCAGCGCGAGGGGGGGCATTAACACTGAAGCTTTCTTT.